This entry describes one T cell receptor (beta chain). With iRepertoire HTBI primers and Arm-PCR of CDR3 regions, TCR beta libraries were built. TCRdb re-called the multiplex PCR reads through MiXCR, storing one row per CDR3 protein. Among about 610,000 distinct CDR3 sequences, 15% to 20% were seen once, and the ten largest hold approximately 12%. These data originate in a study of regulatory T cells in long-lasting Graves disease. J gave up 4 bases and V 7 bases, and 4 bases lay outside the gene matches. This CDR3 is built from 13 residues. Germline V CDR1 and CDR2: MNHEY, SVGEGT. This sample's time point: newly diagnosed GD, antithyroid drugs for less than 3 months. PBMCs were the source of the RNA used for TCR sequencing. The same sample was also used in a study of T cells in Graves' hyperthyroidism and ophthalmopathy. That study reports: Ophthalmopathy and stable hyperthyroidism were separated by a 13 V-J model.

The sequence came from a young man with Graves disease. The V gene is TRBV6-2 or TRBV6-3, the J gene TRBJ1-1; 9 nucleotides match TRBD1. The input for sequencing was peripheral blood mononuclear cells (PBMCs), taken at new diagnosis, from a patient treated with antithyroid drugs. In DNA form, the CDR3 reads TGTGCCAGCAACCAACAGGGGGCCACTGAAGCTTTCTTT. It encodes CASNQQGATEAFF.